The T cell receptor beta chain under discussion was sequenced for a study of blood T cell repertoires in COVID-19. Study information: The origin of the acute and convalescent COVID-19 samples was the United States, Italy and Spain. T cells, B-cell-depleted T cells, or PBMCs provided the cDNA or gDNA that served as material.

As originally analysed: Estimation of nucleated cell counts relied on the amplification of reference gene primers. TCRdb keeps only in-frame clones here, not all; method: immunoSEQ multiplex PCR. That table is the source of V, J and clone size, and D and trimming were worked out from the DNA. Of 40,000 to 50,000 clones detected, more than 75% appear once; the ten largest clones hold 15% to 20%. The CDR3 contains 17 residues. Germline CDR1 and CDR2: SGHRS and YFSETQ. Unmatched junction bases numbered 11, after V lost 0 bases and J lost 3 bases. J is TRBJ2-7 and V is TRBV5-1; 8 nucleotides line up with TRBD1. Sequenced sample: peripheral blood. The receptor was derived from a man between 65 and 80 years old with active COVID-19. Written as DNA, the CDR3 is TGCGCCAGCAGCTTGGGGGACAGGAAGCAGGCCCTCTACGAGCAGTACTTC. Encoded protein: CASSLGDRKQALYEQYF.